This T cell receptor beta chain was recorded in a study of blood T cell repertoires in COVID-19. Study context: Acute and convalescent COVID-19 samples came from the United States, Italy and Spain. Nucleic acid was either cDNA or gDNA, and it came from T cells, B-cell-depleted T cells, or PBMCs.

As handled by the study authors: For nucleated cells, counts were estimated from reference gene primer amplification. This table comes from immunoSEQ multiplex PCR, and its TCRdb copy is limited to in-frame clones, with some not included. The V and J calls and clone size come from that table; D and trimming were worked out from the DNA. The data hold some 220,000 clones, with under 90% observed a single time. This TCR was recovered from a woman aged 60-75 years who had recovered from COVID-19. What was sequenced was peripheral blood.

DNA of the CDR3: TGTGCCAGCTCACCGGCGGGTTCTCGCTATGGCTACACCTTC. Amino acids: CASSPAGSRYGYTF. The V call is TRBV18, the J call TRBJ1-2, with D hard to call. The germline gives CDR1 KGHSH, CDR2 LQKENI. Trimming cost V 3 bases and J 4 bases, with 12 bases left between them. This CDR3 contains 14 residues.